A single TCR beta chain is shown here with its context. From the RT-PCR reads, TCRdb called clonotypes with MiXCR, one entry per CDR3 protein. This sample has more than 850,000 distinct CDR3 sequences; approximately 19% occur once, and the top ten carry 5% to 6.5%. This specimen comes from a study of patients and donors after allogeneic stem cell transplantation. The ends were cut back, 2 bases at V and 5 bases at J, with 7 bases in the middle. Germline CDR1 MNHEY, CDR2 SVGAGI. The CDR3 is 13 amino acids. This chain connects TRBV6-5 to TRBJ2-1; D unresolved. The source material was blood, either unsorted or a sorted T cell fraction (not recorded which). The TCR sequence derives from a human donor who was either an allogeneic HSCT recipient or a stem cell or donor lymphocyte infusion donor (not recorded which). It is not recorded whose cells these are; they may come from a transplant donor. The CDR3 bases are TGTGCCAGCAGTTACAGGGTAGACAATGAGCAGTTCTTC. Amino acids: CASSYRVDNEQFF.